The next 10 T cell receptor beta chains were all read from a single sample in a study of T cell responses to AZD1222 COVID-19 vaccine. TCRdb keeps only in-frame clones here, not all; method: immunoSEQ multiplex PCR. This sample has fewer than 110,000 clones; about 92% occur once, and the top ten carry under 5.5%. This material consisted of peripheral blood, taken on day 0 of AZD1222 vaccination. Source of these receptors: an adult in good health.

The rearrangement links TRBV24-1 to TRBJ2-1; 8 nucleotides align to TRBD2. Germline values: CDR1 KGHDR, CDR2 SFDVKD. Trimming took 4 bases from V and 0 from J; bases not matched to a gene: 4. CDR3 length equals 16 residues. The CDR3 bases are TGTGCCACCAGTGACTCCGGGACTAGCTCCTACAATGAGCAGTTCTTC. It encodes CATSDSGTSSYNEQFF.

The sample holds one count of this clone. The chain couples TRBV5-1 to TRBJ2-1; 8 nucleotides align to TRBD2. V lost 3 bases, J lost 3 bases, and 5 bases stayed unmatched. Per the germline V gene, CDR1 is SGHRS and CDR2 is YFSETQ. CDR3 size: 15 residues. The CDR3, as DNA: TGCGCCAGCAGCTATGGACTAGCAAACTACAATGAGCAGTTCTTC. Translating gives CASSYGLANYNEQFF.

As DNA, the CDR3 is TGTGCCAGCAGCCGACAAGAGACCCAGTACTTC. Translating it yields CASSRQETQYF. The chain couples TRBV7-9 to TRBJ2-5, with D unclear. The CDR3 sequence is 11 residues long. V was shortened by 5 bases and J by 2 bases, with 3 bases between the two germline ends. The V gene's germline CDR1 is SEHNR and CDR2 FQNEAQ (reference sequence).

The rearrangement joins TRBV2 to TRBJ2-3, with 10 bases identical to TRBD1. Unmatched junction bases numbered 7, after V lost 6 bases and J lost 4 bases. Per germline, CDR1 SNHLY and CDR2 FYNNEI. The CDR3 runs to 15 residues. In DNA form, the CDR3 reads TGTGCCAGCAGACCCCGGGACAGGGGACCAGATACGCAGTATTTT. Protein: CASRPRDRGPDTQYF.

The V and J genes are TRBV5-1 and TRBJ1-2, with a weak D call TRBD1 (5 bases). Looked up from germline, CDR1 is SGHRS and CDR2 is YFSETQ. V was trimmed by 1 base and J by 0 bases, leaving 7 bases between them. This CDR3 spans 14 amino acids. CDR3 in amino acids: CASSLSGPNYGYTF. CDR3 bases: TGCGCCAGCAGCTTGTCAGGGCCTAACTATGGCTACACCTTC.

J is TRBJ1-2 and V is TRBV28; no firm D call. Trimming removed 9 bases at V and 3 bases at J, with 11 bases between. Germline V CDR1 and CDR2: MDHEN, SYDVKM. The CDR3 extends over 12 amino acids. CDR3 protein: CASIGMDYGYTF. DNA for the CDR3: TGTGCCAGTATAGGAATGGACTATGGCTACACCTTC.

This rearrangement joins TRBV19 to TRBJ2-7, with 10 bases identical to TRBD1. The CDR3 is made up of 14 amino acids. V was clipped by 6 bases and J by 6 bases; unmatched bases: 8. The germline V gene has CDR1 LNHDA and CDR2 SQIVND (reference sequence). The CDR3 DNA sequence: TGTGCCAGTAGCACGGGACAGGGGACGATCGAGCAGTACTTC. This gives the protein CASSTGQGTIEQYF.

This clone was picked up a small number of times. The rearrangement links TRBV19 to TRBJ1-2; D is unclear. Between the trimmed V and J ends, which lost 7 bases and 4 bases, there was a span of 10 bases. CDR1 is LNHDA, CDR2 SQIVND, per germline (reference sequence). This CDR3 region has 12 residues. The CDR3 loop reads CASTPGAYGYTF. CDR3 nucleotides: TGTGCCAGTACCCCGGGTGCCTATGGCTACACCTTC.

The table lists this clone with a count of one. The J gene is TRBJ2-3, the V gene TRBV2; D is unclear. This CDR3 has 12 residues. Trimming cost V 2 bases and J 8 bases, with 8 bases left between them. Germline-derived CDR1 and CDR2 are SNHLY and FYNNEI. The CDR3 loop is CASSETYLTQYF. The CDR3 DNA reads TGTGCCAGCAGTGAAACTTACCTTACGCAGTATTTT.

This sequence joins TRBV4-1 and TRBJ1-5, with TRBD1 matching 8 bases. Germline CDR1 reads MGHRA; CDR2 reads YSYEKL. The CDR3 has 15 residues. V was pared by 2 bases and J by 3 bases, with 3 bases of the junction left unmatched. In DNA, the CDR3 is TGCGCCAGCAGCCAAATACAGGGGGACAATCAGCCCCAGCATTTT. It is translated as CASSQIQGDNQPQHF.